This T cell receptor (beta chain) was retrieved from a study of T cells in Graves' hyperthyroidism and ophthalmopathy. The source material, RNA transcripts, was used to amplify TCR beta CDR3 regions. Using the HTBI primer set, a first-round RT-PCR was run on the TCR CDR3. TCRdb recomputed calls from the multiplex PCR reads with MiXCR, one row per CDR3 protein. The table records nearly 600,000 distinct CDR3 sequences, about 14% of them present only once. The V gene's germline CDR1 is MNHEY and CDR2 SMNVEV (reference sequence). After removal of 5 bases from V and 7 bases from J, the junction contained 17 bases not matched to a gene. The CDR3 has 18 residues. This clonotype was detected ten times or more.

The V gene is TRBV27, the J gene TRBJ2-1; TRBD2 agrees at 10 bases. The clonotype was recovered from a woman aged 25-40 years with Graves' hyperthyroidism that later progressed to Graves' ophthalmopathy. Sequenced: blood. CDR3 sequence: CASSGSGLAGVRVNEQFF. The CDR3 nucleotides read TGTGCCAGCAGTGGATCTGGGCTAGCGGGAGTTAGGGTGAATGAGCAGTTCTTC.